The next 10 T cell receptor beta chains were all read from a single sample in a study of a mutant IDH1 vaccine in newly diagnosed glioma (TCRdb year 2021). The library was obtained by the immunoSEQ multiplex PCR assay. Here the immuneACCESS table is served through TCRdb, limited to in-frame sequences with V and J called. Missing clones are a known gap in these copies; in checked studies unresolved V genes cover under half, and the rest lacks a known reason. The sample contains some 38,000 clones, about four fifths of them found a single time. The ten largest clones capture 5.1% of the sample. Their specific antigens are unknown. Reading the label with the study, this specimen's time point is: week 23, last vaccination. Each vaccine dose, consisting of 300 ug of a 20-mer mutant IDH1 peptide in Montanide, was administered subcutaneously with topical imiquimod. The specimen comprised PBMCs, sampled from a glioma patient whose treatment included an IDH1 peptide vaccine. These TCRs come from a man aged 35 to 55 with glioma.

V gene TRBV6-5 combines with J gene TRBJ2-7; the D is unclear. The CDR3 length is 14 residues. The germline gives CDR1 MNHEY, CDR2 SVGAGI. V was clipped by 2 bases and J by 5 bases, with 13 bases between them. CDR3 amino acids: CASSYVRTIHEQYF. The CDR3 nucleotides read TGTGCCAGCAGTTACGTGCGGACCATCCACGAGCAGTACTTC.

This chain connects TRBV30 to TRBJ1-2; weak D call: TRBD1 (6 bases). Germline V lookup: CDR1 GTSNPN, CDR2 SVGIG (reference sequence). CDR3 length equals 13 residues. V was trimmed by 0 bases and J by 5 bases, leaving 10 bases between them. As DNA, the CDR3 is TGTGCCTGGAGTGTACGAAGGGGGTATGGCTACACCTTC. It yields the protein CAWSVRRGYGYTF.

The V gene is TRBV11-2, the J gene TRBJ2-3; the match to TRBD2 covers 10 bases. The CDR3 covers 16 residues. Trimming at V came to 4 bases and at J to 3 bases, leaving 7 bases not matched to a gene. CDR1 SGHAT and CDR2 FQNNGV come from the germline V gene. The CDR3 DNA is TGTGCCAGCAGCTCAGTCACTAGCGGGGTAACAGATACGCAGTATTTT. Protein sequence: CASSSVTSGVTDTQYF.

The rearrangement joins TRBV29-1 to TRBJ2-3; 7 nucleotides agree with TRBD2. Germline CDR1 and CDR2: SQVTM and ANQGSEA. The CDR3 has 13 residues. Unmatched junction bases numbered 6, after V lost 4 bases and J lost 5 bases. The DNA for the CDR3 is TGCAGCGTTGGCGAAGCGGGAAGAGATACGCAGTATTTT. This gives the protein CSVGEAGRDTQYF.

The chain has TRBV11-3 and TRBJ2-3; the D is unclear. CDR3 length equals 12 residues. From germline, CDR1 is SGHNT and CDR2 YENEEA. Trimming removed 1 base from V and 4 bases from J, with 3 bases in between. The CDR3, as DNA: TGTGCCAGCAGCTTAGCTGCAGATACGCAGTATTTT. It specifies CASSLAADTQYF.

This chain links TRBV27 with TRBJ1-5; maybe TRBD1 (6 bases). The V and J ends lost 2 bases and 9 bases respectively, with 23 bases between them. The CDR3 runs to 17 residues. Germline loops: CDR1 MNHEY, CDR2 SMNVEV (reference sequence). In DNA form, the CDR3 reads TGTGCCAGCAGTTTACGGGGGGGCACCCAAGGGATTGGGCCCCAGCATTTT. Its translation is CASSLRGGTQGIGPQHF.

This rearrangement joins TRBV19 to TRBJ2-1, with TRBD2 matching 9 bases. This CDR3 comprises 14 residues. Losses at the gene ends were 4 bases for V and 6 bases for J; bases not matched to a gene: 4. Germline V CDR1 and CDR2: LNHDA, SQIVND (reference sequence). The CDR3 sequence: CASSTSGAFNEQFF. CDR3 coding DNA: TGTGCCAGTAGTACTAGCGGGGCCTTCAATGAGCAGTTCTTC.

The gene calls are TRBV29-1 and TRBJ2-5; 12 nucleotides agree with TRBD1. V was pared by 0 bases and J by 5 bases, with 4 bases of the junction left unmatched. The CDR3 contains 15 residues. CDR1 SQVTM and CDR2 ANQGSEA come from the germline V gene. The CDR3, as DNA: TGCAGCGTTGAAGAAGGGACAGGGGGCGGGGAGACCCAGTACTTC. Protein: CSVEEGTGGGETQYF.

The gene calls are TRBV5-1 and TRBJ2-5; D call uncertain. V shed 4 bases and J shed 4 bases, with 17 bases lying between them. From germline, CDR1 is SGHRS and CDR2 YFSETQ. The CDR3 is 15 amino acids. The CDR3 nucleotides read TGCGCCAGCAGCCCCGACGGCATTCCAGGAGAGACCCAGTACTTC. Its protein product is CASSPDGIPGETQYF. The full variable domain, completed using reference TRBV5-1 and TRBJ2-5, is KAGVTQTPRYLIKTRGQQVTLSCSPISGHRSVSWYQQTPGQGLQFLFEYFSETQRNKGNFPGRFSGRQFSNSRSEMNVSTLELGDSALYLCASSPDGIPGETQYFGPGTRLLVL.

The rearrangement joins TRBV18 to TRBJ1-2, with D unresolved. Germline CDR1 KGHSH, CDR2 LQKENI. The CDR3 spans 11 residues. Trimming took off 2 bases at V and 8 bases at J, with 6 bases between the two ends. In DNA form, the CDR3 reads TGTGCCAGCTCACCAGGGCAGGGCTACACCTTC. It specifies CASSPGQGYTF.